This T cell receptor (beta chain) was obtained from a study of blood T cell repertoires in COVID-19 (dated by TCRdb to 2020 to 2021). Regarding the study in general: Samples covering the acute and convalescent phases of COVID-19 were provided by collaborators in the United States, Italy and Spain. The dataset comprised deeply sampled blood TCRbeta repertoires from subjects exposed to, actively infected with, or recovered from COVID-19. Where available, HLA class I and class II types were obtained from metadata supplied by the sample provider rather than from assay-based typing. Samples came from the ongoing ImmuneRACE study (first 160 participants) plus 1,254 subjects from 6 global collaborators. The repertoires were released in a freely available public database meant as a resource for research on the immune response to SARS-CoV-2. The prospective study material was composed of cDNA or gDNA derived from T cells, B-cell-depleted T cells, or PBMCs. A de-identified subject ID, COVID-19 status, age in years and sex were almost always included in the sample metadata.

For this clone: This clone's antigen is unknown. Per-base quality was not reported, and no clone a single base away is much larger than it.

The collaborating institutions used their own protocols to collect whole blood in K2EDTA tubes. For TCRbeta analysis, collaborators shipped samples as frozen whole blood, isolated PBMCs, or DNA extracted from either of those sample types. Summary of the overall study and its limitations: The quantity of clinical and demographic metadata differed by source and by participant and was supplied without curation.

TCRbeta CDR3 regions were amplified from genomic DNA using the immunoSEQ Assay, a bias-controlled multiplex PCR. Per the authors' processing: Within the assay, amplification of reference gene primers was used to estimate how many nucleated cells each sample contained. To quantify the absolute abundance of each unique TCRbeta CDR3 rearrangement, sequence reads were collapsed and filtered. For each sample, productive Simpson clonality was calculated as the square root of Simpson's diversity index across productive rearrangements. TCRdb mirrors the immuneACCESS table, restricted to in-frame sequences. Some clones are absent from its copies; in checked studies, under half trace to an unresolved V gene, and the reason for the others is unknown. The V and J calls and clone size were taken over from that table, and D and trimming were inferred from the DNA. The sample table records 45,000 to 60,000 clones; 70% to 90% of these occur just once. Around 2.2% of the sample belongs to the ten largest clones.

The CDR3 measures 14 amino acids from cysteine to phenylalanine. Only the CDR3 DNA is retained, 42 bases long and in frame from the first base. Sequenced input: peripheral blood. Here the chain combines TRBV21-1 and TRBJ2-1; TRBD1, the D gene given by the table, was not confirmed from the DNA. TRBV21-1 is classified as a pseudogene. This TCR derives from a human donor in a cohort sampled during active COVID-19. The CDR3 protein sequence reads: CASYRYNSYNEQFF. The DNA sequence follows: TGTGCCAGCTACAGGTATAACTCCTACAATGAGCAGTTCTTC.